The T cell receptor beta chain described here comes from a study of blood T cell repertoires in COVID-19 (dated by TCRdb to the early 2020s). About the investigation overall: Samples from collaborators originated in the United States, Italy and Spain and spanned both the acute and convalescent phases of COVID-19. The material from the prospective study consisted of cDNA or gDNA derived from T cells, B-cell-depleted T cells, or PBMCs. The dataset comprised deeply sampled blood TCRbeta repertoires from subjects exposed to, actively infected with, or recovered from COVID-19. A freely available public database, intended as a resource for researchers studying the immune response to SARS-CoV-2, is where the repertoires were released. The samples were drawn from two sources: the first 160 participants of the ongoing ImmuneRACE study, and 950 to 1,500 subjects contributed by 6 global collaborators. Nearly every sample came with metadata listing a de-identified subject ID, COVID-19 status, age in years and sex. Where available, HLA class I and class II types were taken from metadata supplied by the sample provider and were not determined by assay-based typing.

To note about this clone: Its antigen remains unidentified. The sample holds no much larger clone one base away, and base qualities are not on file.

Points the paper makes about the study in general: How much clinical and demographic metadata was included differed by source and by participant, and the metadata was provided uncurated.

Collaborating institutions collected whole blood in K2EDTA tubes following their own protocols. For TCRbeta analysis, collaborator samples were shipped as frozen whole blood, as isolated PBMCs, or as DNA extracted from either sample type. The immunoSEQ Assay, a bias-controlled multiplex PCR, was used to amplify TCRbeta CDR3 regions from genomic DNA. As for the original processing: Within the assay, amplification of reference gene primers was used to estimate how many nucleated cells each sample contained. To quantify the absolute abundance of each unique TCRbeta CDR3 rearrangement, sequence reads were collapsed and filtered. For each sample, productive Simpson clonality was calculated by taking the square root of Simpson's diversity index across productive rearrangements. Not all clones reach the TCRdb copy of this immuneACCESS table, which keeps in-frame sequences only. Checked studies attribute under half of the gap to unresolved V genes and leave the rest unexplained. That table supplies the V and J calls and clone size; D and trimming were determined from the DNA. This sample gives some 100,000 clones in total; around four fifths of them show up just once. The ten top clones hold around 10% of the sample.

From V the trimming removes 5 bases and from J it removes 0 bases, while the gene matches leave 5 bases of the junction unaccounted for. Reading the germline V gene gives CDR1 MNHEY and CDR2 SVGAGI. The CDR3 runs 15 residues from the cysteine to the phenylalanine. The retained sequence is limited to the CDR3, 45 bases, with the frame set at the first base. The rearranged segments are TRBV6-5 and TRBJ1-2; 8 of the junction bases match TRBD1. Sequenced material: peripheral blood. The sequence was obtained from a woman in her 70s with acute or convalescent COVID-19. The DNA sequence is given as TGTGCCAGCAGTCCAACAGGGGGGTCTAACTATGGCTACACCTTC. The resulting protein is CASSPTGGSNYGYTF.